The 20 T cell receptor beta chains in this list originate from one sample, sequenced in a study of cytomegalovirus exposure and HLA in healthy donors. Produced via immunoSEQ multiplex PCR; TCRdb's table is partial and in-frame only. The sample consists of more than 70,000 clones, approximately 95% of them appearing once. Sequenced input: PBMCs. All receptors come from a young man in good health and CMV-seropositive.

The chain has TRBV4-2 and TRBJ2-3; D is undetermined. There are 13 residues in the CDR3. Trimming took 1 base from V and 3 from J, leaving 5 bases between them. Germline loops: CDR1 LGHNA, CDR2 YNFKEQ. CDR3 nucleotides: TGTGCCAGCAGCCAAGCGGTTACAGATACGCAGTATTTT. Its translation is CASSQAVTDTQYF.

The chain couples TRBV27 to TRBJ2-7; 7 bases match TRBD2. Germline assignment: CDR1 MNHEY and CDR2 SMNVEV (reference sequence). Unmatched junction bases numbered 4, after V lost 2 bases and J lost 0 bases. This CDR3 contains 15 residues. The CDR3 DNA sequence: TGTGCCAGCAGTTTACGCGGGACTACCTCCTACGAGCAGTACTTC. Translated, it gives CASSLRGTTSYEQYF.

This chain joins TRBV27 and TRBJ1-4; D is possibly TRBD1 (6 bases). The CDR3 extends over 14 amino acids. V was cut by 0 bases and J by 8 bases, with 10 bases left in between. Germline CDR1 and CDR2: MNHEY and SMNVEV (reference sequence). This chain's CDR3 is CASSLSGQGEKLFF. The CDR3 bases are TGTGCCAGCAGTTTATCCGGGCAGGGGGAAAAACTGTTTTTT. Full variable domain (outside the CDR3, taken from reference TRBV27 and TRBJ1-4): EAQVTQNPRYLITVTGKKLTVTCSQNMNHEYMSWYRQDPGLGLRQIYYSMNVEVTDKGDVPEGYKVSRKEKRNFPLILESPSPNQTSLYFCASSLSGQGEKLFFGSGTQLSVL.

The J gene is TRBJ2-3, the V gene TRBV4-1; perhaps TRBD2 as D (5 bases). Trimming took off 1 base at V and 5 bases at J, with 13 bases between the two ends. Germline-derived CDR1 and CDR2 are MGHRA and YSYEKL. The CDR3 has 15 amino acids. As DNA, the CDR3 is TGCGCCAGCAGCCAAGTGGGGATTAGCGTAGATACGCAGTATTTT. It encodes CASSQVGISVDTQYF.

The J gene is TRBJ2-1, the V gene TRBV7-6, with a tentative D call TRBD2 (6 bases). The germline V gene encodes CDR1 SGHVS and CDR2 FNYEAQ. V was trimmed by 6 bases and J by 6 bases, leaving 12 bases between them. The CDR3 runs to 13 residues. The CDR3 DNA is TGTGCCAGCAGTCGGGTGGGGGGCAATGAGCAGTTCTTC. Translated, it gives CASSRVGGNEQFF.

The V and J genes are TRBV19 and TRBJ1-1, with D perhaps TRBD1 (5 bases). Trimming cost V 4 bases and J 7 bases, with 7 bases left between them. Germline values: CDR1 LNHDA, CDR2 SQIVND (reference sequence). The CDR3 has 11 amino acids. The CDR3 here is CASSTDSEAFF. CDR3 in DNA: TGTGCCAGTAGTACCGACAGTGAAGCTTTCTTT.

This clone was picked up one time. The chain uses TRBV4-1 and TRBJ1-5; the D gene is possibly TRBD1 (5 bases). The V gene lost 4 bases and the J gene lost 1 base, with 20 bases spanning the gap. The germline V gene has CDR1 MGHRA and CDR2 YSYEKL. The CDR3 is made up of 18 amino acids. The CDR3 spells CASSPLQGGTRSNQPQHF. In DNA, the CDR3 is TGCGCCAGCAGCCCACTTCAGGGTGGGACTAGAAGCAATCAGCCCCAGCATTTT.

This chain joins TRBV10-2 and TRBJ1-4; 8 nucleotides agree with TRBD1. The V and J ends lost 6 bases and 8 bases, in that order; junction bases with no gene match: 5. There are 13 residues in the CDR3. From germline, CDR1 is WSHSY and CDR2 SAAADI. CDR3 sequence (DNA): TGCGCCAGCAGCGGACAGGGTTCGGAAAAACTGTTTTTT. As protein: CASSGQGSEKLFF.

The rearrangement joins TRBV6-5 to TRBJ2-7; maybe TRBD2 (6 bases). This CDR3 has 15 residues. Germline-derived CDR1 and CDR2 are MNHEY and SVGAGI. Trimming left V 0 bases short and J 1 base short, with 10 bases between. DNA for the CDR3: TGTGCCAGCAGTTACTCCCGGGGGTTTTCCTACGAGCAGTACTTC. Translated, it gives CASSYSRGFSYEQYF.

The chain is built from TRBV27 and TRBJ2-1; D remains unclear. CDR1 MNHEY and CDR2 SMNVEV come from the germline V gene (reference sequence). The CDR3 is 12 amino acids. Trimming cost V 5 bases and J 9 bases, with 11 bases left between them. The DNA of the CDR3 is TGTGCCAGCAGTCTAGTATTCGGTGAGCAGTTCTTC. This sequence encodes CASSLVFGEQFF.

Written as DNA, the CDR3 is TGTGCCTGGAGCGGGGGGGTCGAGCAGTACTTC. It encodes CAWSGGVEQYF. The V gene is TRBV30, the J gene TRBJ2-7, with 8 bases aligning to TRBD2. The ends lost 3 bases at V and 6 bases at J; junction bases unmatched: 1. The CDR3 covers 11 residues. Per the germline V gene, CDR1 is GTSNPN and CDR2 is SVGIG (reference sequence). The full variable domain, with the rest looked up from reference TRBV30 and TRBJ2-7, is SQTIHQWPATLVQPVGSPLSLECTVEGTSNPNLYWYRQAAGRGLQLLFYSVGIGQISSEVPQNLSASRPQDRQFILSSKKLLLSDSGFYLCAWSGGVEQYFGPGTRLTVT.

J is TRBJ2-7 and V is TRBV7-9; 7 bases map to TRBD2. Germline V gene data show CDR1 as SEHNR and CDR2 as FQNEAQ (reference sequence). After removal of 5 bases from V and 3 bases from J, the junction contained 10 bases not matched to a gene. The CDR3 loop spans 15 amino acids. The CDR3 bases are TGTGCCAGCAGCCCCGGGGGAGGGCGGGACTACGAGCAGTACTTC. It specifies CASSPGGGRDYEQYF.

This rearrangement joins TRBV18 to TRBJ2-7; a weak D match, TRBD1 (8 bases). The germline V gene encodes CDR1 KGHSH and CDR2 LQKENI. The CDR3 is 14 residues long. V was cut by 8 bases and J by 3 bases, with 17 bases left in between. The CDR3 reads CASAGGGSGYEQYF. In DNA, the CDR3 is TGTGCCAGCGCAGGGGGCGGGAGCGGCTACGAGCAGTACTTC.

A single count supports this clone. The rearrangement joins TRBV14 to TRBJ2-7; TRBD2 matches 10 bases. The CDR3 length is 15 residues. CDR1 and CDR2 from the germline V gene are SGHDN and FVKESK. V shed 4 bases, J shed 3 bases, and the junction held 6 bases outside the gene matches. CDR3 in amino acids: CASSLLAGVGYEQYF. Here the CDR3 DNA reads TGTGCCAGCAGCCTTCTAGCGGGAGTGGGCTACGAGCAGTACTTC.

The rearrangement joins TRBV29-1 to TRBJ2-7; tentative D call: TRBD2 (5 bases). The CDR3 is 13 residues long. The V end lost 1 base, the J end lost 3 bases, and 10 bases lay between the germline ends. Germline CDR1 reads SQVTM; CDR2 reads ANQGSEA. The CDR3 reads CSVEGGINYEQYF. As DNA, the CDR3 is TGCAGCGTTGAAGGAGGGATTAACTACGAGCAGTACTTC.

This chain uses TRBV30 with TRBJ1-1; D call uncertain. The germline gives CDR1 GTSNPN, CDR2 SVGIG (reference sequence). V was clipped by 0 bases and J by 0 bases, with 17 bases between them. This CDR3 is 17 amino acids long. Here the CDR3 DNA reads TGTGCCTGGAGTGTAGGCCAGCTACTACCTCTGAACACTGAAGCTTTCTTT. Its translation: CAWSVGQLLPLNTEAFF.

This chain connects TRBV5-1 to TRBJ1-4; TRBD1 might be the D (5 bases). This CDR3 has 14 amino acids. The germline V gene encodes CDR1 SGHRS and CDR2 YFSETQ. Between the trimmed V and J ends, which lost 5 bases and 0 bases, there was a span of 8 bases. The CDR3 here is CASRRTSTNEKLFF. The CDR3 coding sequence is TGCGCCAGCAGACGGACATCAACTAATGAAAAACTGTTTTTT. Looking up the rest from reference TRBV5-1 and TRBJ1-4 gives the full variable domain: KAGVTQTPRYLIKTRGQQVTLSCSPISGHRSVSWYQQTPGQGLQFLFEYFSETQRNKGNFPGRFSGRQFSNSRSEMNVSTLELGDSALYLCASRRTSTNEKLFFGSGTQLSVL.

The CDR3 sequence: CASSVTPGQYYEQYF. The CDR3 DNA is TGTGCCAGCAGCGTAACTCCGGGACAGTACTACGAGCAGTACTTC. V usage is TRBV9 and J usage is TRBJ2-7; 7 bases fit TRBD1. With 1 base clipped from V and 3 bases from J, the junction kept 7 bases outside the gene matches. CDR3 length equals 15 residues. Germline values: CDR1 SGDLS, CDR2 YYNGEE.

The CDR3 loop reads CASSPRLAGDTDTQYF. CDR3 coding DNA: TGTGCCAGCAGCCCCCGACTAGCGGGGGACACAGATACGCAGTATTTT. The chain links TRBV7-2 to TRBJ2-3, with 12 bases that match TRBD2. V was pared by 5 bases and J by 2 bases, with 5 bases of the junction left unmatched. The CDR3 loop spans 16 amino acids. Germline-derived CDR1 and CDR2 are SGHTA and FQGNSA.

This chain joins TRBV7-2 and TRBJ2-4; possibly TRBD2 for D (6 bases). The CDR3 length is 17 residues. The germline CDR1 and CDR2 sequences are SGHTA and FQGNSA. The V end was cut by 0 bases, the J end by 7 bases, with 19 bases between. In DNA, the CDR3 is TGTGCCAGCAGCTTAGCGCAGAGCGGGTGGGTGGGTAACATTCAGTACTTC. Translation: CASSLAQSGWVGNIQYF.